The next 26 T cell receptor beta chains were all read from a single sample in a study of T cells after posttransplantation cyclophosphamide. Some clones are missing from TCRdb's copy, which holds only in-frame ones; the method was immunoSEQ multiplex PCR. The sample is made up of roughly 32,000 clones, none counted only once. Material for sequencing was PBMCs. The receptors were sampled from a woman aged 25 to 39 in good health and a related stem cell transplant donor.

The V call is TRBV30, the J call TRBJ1-6; D gene uncertain. The V gene's germline CDR1 is GTSNPN and CDR2 SVGIG (reference sequence). CDR3 length: 13 amino acids. The V gene lost 4 bases and the J gene lost 5 bases, with 9 bases spanning the gap. CDR3 amino acids: CAWTTRDNSPLHF. CDR3 DNA: TGTGCCTGGACGACGAGGGATAATTCACCCCTCCACTTT.

This clone was recorded at least ten times. The genes are TRBV7-2 and TRBJ2-3; perhaps TRBD2 as D (5 bases). Germline V lookup: CDR1 SGHTA, CDR2 FQGNSA. The CDR3 runs 14 residues. Trimming pared 3 bases from V and 3 bases from J, leaving 10 bases between. The CDR3 reads CASSFGDITDTQYF. CDR3 DNA: TGTGCCAGCAGCTTCGGGGATATTACAGATACGCAGTATTTT.

This clone has at least ten counts. The V gene is TRBV28, the J gene TRBJ1-4; D is possibly TRBD1 (5 bases). Germline values: CDR1 MDHEN, CDR2 SYDVKM. The CDR3 contains 16 residues. The germline V and J ends were trimmed by 8 bases and 0 bases, with 16 bases remaining between them. The CDR3 loop is CASLGSGWSTNEKLFF. The CDR3 DNA follows: TGTGCCAGCCTGGGGTCAGGGTGGTCAACTAATGAAAAACTGTTTTTT. The full variable domain, with the rest looked up from reference TRBV28 and TRBJ1-4, is DVKVTQSSRYLVKRTGEKVFLECVQDMDHENMFWYRQDPGLGLRLIYFSYDVKMKEKGDIPEGYSVSREKKERFSLILESASTNQTSMYLCASLGSGWSTNEKLFFGSGTQLSVL.

J is TRBJ1-2 and V is TRBV28, with a possible D match to TRBD1 (6 bases). Germline loops: CDR1 MDHEN, CDR2 SYDVKM. CDR3 length: 15 residues. V shed 6 bases and J shed 2 bases, with 16 bases lying between them. The CDR3, as DNA: TGTGCCAGCAGGCCCCGAGAGGGGGTAAACTATGGCTACACCTTC. Translated: CASRPREGVNYGYTF.

The sample holds many counts of this clone. The V and J genes are TRBV7-3 and TRBJ1-2, with 11 positions matching TRBD1. This CDR3 spans 15 amino acids. Germline V CDR1 and CDR2: SGHTA, FQGTGA. V was clipped by 5 bases and J by 8 bases; unmatched bases: 10. For the CDR3, the DNA is TGTGCCAGCAGCGTCGGGACAGGGGGATTCGACGGCTACACCTTC. This translates into CASSVGTGGFDGYTF.

This clone was observed many times. The rearrangement uses TRBV12-3 or TRBV12-4 and TRBJ2-7; 11 bases are a match to TRBD2. Losses at the gene ends were 2 bases for V and 3 bases for J; bases not matched to a gene: 9. The CDR3 is made up of 17 amino acids. DNA for the CDR3: TGTGCCAGCAGTTTACTGGGGCTAGCGGGGGGACTCTACGAGCAGTACTTC. Protein: CASSLLGLAGGLYEQYF.

The V and J genes are TRBV28 and TRBJ1-2; TRBD1 matches at 8 bases. CDR1 is MDHEN, CDR2 SYDVKM, per germline. Trimming took 1 base from V and 5 from J; bases not matched to a gene: 6. This CDR3 contains 15 residues. Here the CDR3 reads CASSLSSGGAYGYTF. In DNA, the CDR3 is TGTGCCAGCAGTTTATCGTCAGGGGGCGCGTATGGCTACACCTTC.

In its sample, this clone ranks as medium-sized. This sequence joins TRBV12-3 or TRBV12-4 and TRBJ1-2; 8 positions agree with TRBD1. This CDR3 region has 14 residues. Losses at the gene ends were 7 bases for V and 8 bases for J; bases not matched to a gene: 12. The CDR3 protein is CASTPDRERGGYTF. As DNA, the CDR3 is TGTGCCAGCACCCCGGACAGGGAGCGAGGAGGCTACACCTTC.

This clone was counted many times. V is TRBV19 and J is TRBJ1-2; a weak D match, TRBD1 (6 bases). The CDR3 loop spans 13 amino acids. Per the germline V gene, CDR1 is LNHDA and CDR2 is SQIVND (reference sequence). The V end lost 9 bases, the J end lost 8 bases, and 19 bases lay between the germline ends. The CDR3: CASLPTGSVGYTF. In DNA form, the CDR3 reads TGTGCCAGCCTCCCCACAGGGTCGGTCGGCTACACCTTC. The full variable domain, with the rest looked up from reference TRBV19 and TRBJ1-2, is DGGITQSPKYLFRKEGQNVTLSCEQNLNHDAMYWYRQDPGQGLRLIYYSQIVNDFQKGDIAEGYSVSREKKESFPLTVTSAQKNPTAFYLCASLPTGSVGYTFGSGTRLTVV.

The chain couples TRBV29-1 to TRBJ2-5, with 9 bases lining up with TRBD2. The CDR3 is made up of 15 amino acids. Germline V CDR1 and CDR2: SQVTM, ANQGSEA. J gave up 5 bases and V 6 bases, and 13 bases lay outside the gene matches. The CDR3, as DNA: TGCAGCGTCGGCCCGGGCGGGGGGGCCCGGGAGACCCAGTACTTC. It yields the protein CSVGPGGGARETQYF.

This clone came up a few times. V and J are TRBV5-1 and TRBJ2-3; 8 nucleotides align to TRBD2. The V and J ends lost 7 bases and 1 base, in that order; junction bases with no gene match: 8. The germline V gene encodes CDR1 SGHRS and CDR2 YFSETQ. This CDR3 spans 15 amino acids. The CDR3 region is CASAPPRGGTDTQYF. CDR3 bases: TGCGCCAGCGCCCCCCCGCGGGGGGGCACAGATACGCAGTATTTT.

This clone was detected ten times or more. The V call is TRBV19, the J call TRBJ1-5; D possibly corresponds to TRBD1 (6 bases). Germline V lookup: CDR1 LNHDA, CDR2 SQIVND (reference sequence). This CDR3 is built from 13 residues. V dropped 3 bases and J dropped 5 bases, with 8 bases sitting between them. CDR3 sequence reads: CASSIYRDQPQHF. DNA of the CDR3: TGTGCCAGTAGTATTTACAGGGATCAGCCCCAGCATTTT.

This clone was detected only a few times. The V and J genes are TRBV16 and TRBJ1-6, with 7 nucleotides matching TRBD1. Germline lookup yields CDR1 KGHSY and CDR2 FQNENV. With 2 bases clipped from V and 6 bases from J, the junction kept 4 bases outside the gene matches. CDR3 length: 15 amino acids. The CDR3 reads CASSQPQGVNSPLHF. The CDR3 region has the DNA TGTGCCAGCAGCCAACCCCAGGGGGTTAATTCACCCCTCCACTTT.

This clone was observed many times. This chain links TRBV6-6 with TRBJ1-1; 7 nucleotides line up with TRBD1. The germline gives CDR1 MNHNY, CDR2 SVGAGI (reference sequence). This CDR3 has 14 residues. Losses at the gene ends were 6 bases for V and 2 bases for J; bases not matched to a gene: 6. As DNA, the CDR3 is TGTGCCAGCAGAGGGGGCTCGCCCAACACTGAAGCTTTCTTT. Its protein is CASRGGSPNTEAFF.

Many counts were recorded for this clone. V gene TRBV6-7 combines with J gene TRBJ2-2, with TRBD1 matching over 9 bases. TRBV6-7 qualifies as an ORF whose function is uncertain. The CDR3 totals 21 residues. Trimming removed 1 base from V and 0 bases from J; junction bases left unmatched: 15. The CDR3 here is CASSYWGEPGQGPTNTGELFF. The CDR3, as DNA: TGTGCCAGCAGTTACTGGGGGGAACCGGGACAGGGTCCGACGAACACCGGGGAGCTGTTTTTT.

This clone came up many times. The genes are TRBV6-2 or TRBV6-3 and TRBJ2-6; TRBD1 aligns across 9 bases. Germline CDR1 MNHEY, CDR2 SVGEGT. The CDR3 extends over 19 amino acids. V dropped 3 bases and J dropped 1; count of bases not matched to a gene: 10. The CDR3 DNA reads TGTGCCAGCAGTTATTTTCGACAGGGGGTCCGATCTGGGGCCAACGTCCTGACTTTC. This gives the protein CASSYFRQGVRSGANVLTF.

This clone was recorded at least ten times. The chain links TRBV6-5 to TRBJ1-2; D unresolved. Per the germline V gene, CDR1 is MNHEY and CDR2 is SVGAGI. The V and J ends lost 6 bases and 2 bases respectively, with 16 bases between them. The CDR3 consists of 15 residues. In nucleotides, the CDR3 is TGTGCCAGCAGCTCTCAATACATGAAGAACTATGGCTACACCTTC. Encoded protein: CASSSQYMKNYGYTF.

This chain joins TRBV19 and TRBJ1-6, with D perhaps matching TRBD1 (6 bases). The CDR3 sequence is 16 residues long. The V and J ends lost 5 bases and 5 bases respectively, with 16 bases between them. Per germline, CDR1 LNHDA and CDR2 SQIVND (reference sequence). CDR3 protein: CASSWGGANDNSPLHF. Written as DNA, the CDR3 is TGTGCCAGTAGTTGGGGGGGGGCGAACGATAATTCACCCCTCCACTTT.

In this sample, this clone turned up many times. The chain carries TRBV11-2 and TRBJ2-7; D gene unclear. From germline, CDR1 is SGHAT and CDR2 FQNNGV. V lost 4 bases to trimming and J lost 4 bases, with 17 bases between them. The CDR3 totals 15 residues. For the CDR3, the DNA is TGTGCCAGCAGCTCAGACCCTCACCACTCTTACGAGCAGTACTTC. Translated: CASSSDPHHSYEQYF.

This clone was detected many times. The V and J genes are TRBV4-3 and TRBJ2-5; TRBD1 is a possible D gene (5 bases). CDR1 LGHNA and CDR2 YSLEER come from the germline V gene. CDR3 length equals 14 residues. With 0 bases removed from V and 2 bases from J, the gap between germline ends came to 7 bases. The CDR3 here is CASSQDQGQETQYF. The CDR3 DNA reads TGCGCCAGCAGCCAAGATCAGGGACAAGAGACCCAGTACTTC.

Many counts were recorded for this clone. CDR3 protein: CSVRQGASRAFF. In DNA, the CDR3 is TGCAGCGTACGACAGGGGGCGAGTCGGGCTTTCTTT. V and J are TRBV29-1 and TRBJ1-1; TRBD1 matches at 10 bases. V gave up 6 bases and J gave up 11 bases; unmatched junction bases: 9. The CDR3 totals 12 residues. Looked up from germline, CDR1 is SQVTM and CDR2 is ANQGSEA.

In this sample, this clone turned up many times. The chain carries TRBV7-2 and TRBJ2-3; 13 nucleotides align to TRBD2. The V and J ends lost 1 base and 7 bases, in that order; junction bases with no gene match: 5. The germline gives CDR1 SGHTA, CDR2 FQGNSA. The CDR3 loop spans 16 amino acids. The CDR3 reads CASSLGTSGGTNTQYF. Written as DNA, the CDR3 is TGTGCCAGCAGCTTAGGGACTAGCGGGGGAACCAATACGCAGTATTTT. The variable domain in full, with the rest retrieved from reference TRBV7-2 and TRBJ2-3, is GAGVSQSPSNKVTEKGKDVELRCDPISGHTALYWYRQSLGQGLEFLIYFQGNSAPDKSGLPSDRFSAERTGGSVSTLTIQRTQQEDSAVYLCASSLGTSGGTNTQYFGPGTRLTVL.

This clone was counted at least ten times. V is TRBV27 and J is TRBJ1-1; 7 bases fit TRBD1. Germline V lookup: CDR1 MNHEY, CDR2 SMNVEV (reference sequence). V gave up 2 bases and J gave up 7 bases; unmatched junction bases: 4. CDR3 length: 13 amino acids. CDR3 sequence: CASSLPDRFEAFF. CDR3 coding DNA: TGTGCCAGCAGTTTACCGGACAGGTTTGAAGCTTTCTTT.

The V gene is TRBV19, the J gene TRBJ2-5; D gene ambiguous. V lost 1 base, J lost 5 bases, and 11 bases lay in between. Looked up from germline, CDR1 is LNHDA and CDR2 is SQIVND (reference sequence). This CDR3 is 14 amino acids long. The CDR3: CASSIGGFGETQYF. CDR3 nucleotide sequence: TGTGCCAGTAGTATAGGCGGCTTCGGGGAGACCCAGTACTTC.

The genes are TRBV4-3 and TRBJ2-3, with TRBD2 identical over 10 bases. This CDR3 is built from 16 residues. Germline values: CDR1 LGHNA, CDR2 YSLEER. V shed 0 bases and J 6 bases; nucleotides not matched to a gene: 6. The CDR3 nucleotides read TGCGCCAGCAGCCAAGAAGCGGGGGGGCGCAGGGATACGCAGTATTTT. Residues: CASSQEAGGRRDTQYF.

This clone was detected ten times or more. The rearrangement uses TRBV4-1 and TRBJ1-2; D unclear. Per the germline V gene, CDR1 is MGHRA and CDR2 is YSYEKL. The CDR3 loop spans 15 amino acids. The germline V and J ends were trimmed by 4 bases and 1 base, with 13 bases remaining between them. Here the CDR3 reads CASSPELTVNYGYTF. CDR3 sequence (DNA): TGCGCCAGCAGCCCTGAACTTACGGTTAACTATGGCTACACCTTC.